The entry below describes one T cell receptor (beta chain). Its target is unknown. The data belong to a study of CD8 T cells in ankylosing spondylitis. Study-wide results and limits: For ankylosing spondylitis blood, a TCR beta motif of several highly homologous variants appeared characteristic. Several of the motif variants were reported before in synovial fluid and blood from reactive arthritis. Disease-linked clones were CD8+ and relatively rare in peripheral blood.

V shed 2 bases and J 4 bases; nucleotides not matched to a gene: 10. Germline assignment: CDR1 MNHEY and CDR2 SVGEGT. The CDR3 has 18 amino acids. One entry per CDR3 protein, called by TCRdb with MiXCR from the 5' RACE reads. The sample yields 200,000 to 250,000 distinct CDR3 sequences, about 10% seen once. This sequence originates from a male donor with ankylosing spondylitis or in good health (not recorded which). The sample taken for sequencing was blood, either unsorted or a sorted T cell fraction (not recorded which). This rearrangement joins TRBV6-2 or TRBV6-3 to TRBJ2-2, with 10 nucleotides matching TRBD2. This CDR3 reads CASSYQTSGVARTGELFF. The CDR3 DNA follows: TGTGCCAGCAGTTACCAAACTAGCGGGGTTGCGCGCACCGGGGAGCTGTTTTTT.